This is a list of T cell receptor beta chains from one sample in a study of blood T cell repertoires in COVID-19. The data were produced by immunoSEQ multiplex PCR, yet TCRdb's version contains in-frame clones alone and is incomplete. The sample carries over 120,000 clones, around nine tenths recorded once. Sample: peripheral blood. All receptors derive from a woman aged 50 to 65 with active or convalescent COVID-19. The CDR3 runs from the conserved cysteine through the conserved F or W. A D gene is named only where the DNA matches it firmly. Some rows mark clone size as missing; the rest say once, few, many or name a class of expanded clone.

V gene	D gene	J gene	clone size	CDR3 protein	CDR3 DNA
TRBV11-2	.	TRBJ1-1	few	CASSSGMNTEAFF	TGTGCCAGCAGCTCGGGGATGAACACTGAAGCTTTCTTT
TRBV12-3/TRBV12-4	.	TRBJ1-5	.	CATAQGSNQPQHF	TGTGCCACCGCGCAGGGAAGCAATCAGCCCCAGCATTTT
TRBV6-5	.	TRBJ2-5	.	CASSYSRSEGETQYF	TGTGCCAGCAGTTACTCAAGGAGTGAGGGCGAGACCCAGTACTTC
TRBV5-6	TRBD1	TRBJ2-6	.	CASSFRGQGVTGANVLTF	TGTGCCAGCAGCTTTAGGGGACAGGGGGTGACGGGGGCCAACGTCCTGACTTTC
TRBV7-2	TRBD1	TRBJ1-2	.	CASSLQNPGQGGGYTF	TGTGCCAGCAGCTTACAAAACCCGGGACAGGGAGGCGGCTACACCTTC
TRBV11-2	TRBD1	TRBJ1-2	.	CASSFDRDANYGYTF	TGTGCCAGCAGCTTTGACAGGGACGCTAACTATGGCTACACCTTC
TRBV18	TRBD2	TRBJ2-3	many	CASSEAGEHTQYF	TGTGCCAGCTCAGAGGCGGGAGAACATACGCAGTATTTT
TRBV11-2	.	TRBJ1-4	.	CASSLVEGGGEKLFF	TGTGCCAGCAGCTTAGTTGAGGGTGGCGGTGAAAAACTGTTTTTT
TRBV3-1/TRBV3-2	.	TRBJ2-7	.	CASSLTLGEAEQYF	TGTGCCAGCAGCCTAACTTTAGGGGAAGCCGAGCAGTACTTC
TRBV11-1	TRBD1	TRBJ1-1	.	CASSWGTVTTEAFF	TGTGCCAGCAGCTGGGGGACAGTCACCACTGAAGCTTTCTTT
TRBV6-2/TRBV6-3	.	TRBJ2-7	.	CASSYPLDSFDDEQYF	TGTGCCAGCAGTTACCCTCTCGACAGTTTTGATGACGAGCAGTACTTC
TRBV16	.	TRBJ2-7	.	CASSPRGYEQYF	TGTGCCAGCAGCCCCCGGGGCTACGAGCAGTACTTC
TRBV5-4	.	TRBJ2-5	.	CASSEKLGDQETQYF	TGTGCCAGCAGCGAGAAATTGGGCGACCAAGAGACCCAGTACTTC
TRBV11-3	.	TRBJ2-2	few	CASSFSGNSGELFF	TGTGCCAGCAGCTTCAGCGGAAATTCCGGGGAGCTGTTTTTT
TRBV19	.	TRBJ1-1	.	CASSLGREGSEAFF	TGTGCCAGTAGTCTTGGCAGGGAGGGGTCTGAAGCTTTCTTT
TRBV2	.	TRBJ2-7	once	CASSPFSYEQYF	TGTGCCAGCAGTCCGTTCTCCTACGAGCAGTACTTC
TRBV27	TRBD2	TRBJ2-3	.	CASRASGGSTDTQYF	TGTGCCAGCAGGGCGAGCGGGGGGAGCACAGATACGCAGTATTTT
TRBV11-1	.	TRBJ1-2	.	CASSAAGVGYGYTF	TGTGCCAGCAGCGCCGCCGGTGTTGGCTATGGCTACACCTTC
TRBV12-3/TRBV12-4	.	TRBJ2-7	.	CASSSHYEQYF	TGTGCCAGCAGTTCCCACTACGAGCAGTACTTC
TRBV18	.	TRBJ1-1	.	CASSRDRNTEAFF	TGTGCCAGCTCGCGAGACAGAAACACTGAAGCTTTCTTT
TRBV25-1	.	TRBJ2-7	once	CASREDTGSVYEQYF	TGTGCCAGCCGCGAGGATACAGGGTCCGTCTACGAGCAGTACTTC
TRBV15	.	TRBJ1-5	.	CATSSGLISNQPQHF	TGTGCCACCAGCAGCGGACTGATTAGCAATCAGCCCCAGCATTTT
TRBV7-6	TRBD1	TRBJ2-3	.	CASSRQGEGSDTQYF	TGTGCCAGCAGCAGACAGGGAGAGGGCTCAGATACGCAGTATTTT
TRBV10-3	TRBD1	TRBJ2-3	.	CAITPGQSSTDTQYF	TGTGCCATCACTCCGGGACAGTCTAGCACAGATACGCAGTATTTT
TRBV6-5	.	TRBJ1-2	.	CASSGDFYGYTF	TGTGCCAGCAGCGGGGACTTCTATGGCTACACCTTC
TRBV6-2/TRBV6-3	TRBD2	TRBJ2-7	.	CASSYRTSGNYEQYF	TGTGCCAGCAGTTACAGGACTAGCGGGAACTACGAGCAGTACTTC
TRBV11-2	TRBD2	TRBJ2-1	once	CASSLAGGTNEQFF	TGTGCCAGCAGCTTAGCGGGGGGGACCAATGAGCAGTTCTTC
TRBV4-1	TRBD2	TRBJ2-1	.	CASSQVVAGGRNEQFF	TGCGCCAGCAGCCAAGTCGTCGCGGGGGGCCGGAATGAGCAGTTCTTC
TRBV5-1	TRBD2	TRBJ2-3	many	CASRVAGGPADTQYF	TGCGCCAGCAGGGTGGCGGGGGGACCTGCAGATACGCAGTATTTT
TRBV7-2	TRBD1	TRBJ1-3	.	CASSTGQGSGNTIYF	TGTGCCAGCAGCACAGGACAGGGCTCTGGAAACACCATATATTTT
TRBV9	TRBD1	TRBJ1-1	once	CASNTGGSEAFF	TGTGCCAGTAATACAGGGGGGTCTGAAGCTTTCTTT
TRBV9	TRBD1	TRBJ2-7	.	CASSVEGTGRYEQYF	TGTGCCAGCAGCGTAGAGGGGACAGGGCGCTACGAGCAGTACTTC
TRBV7-8	TRBD1	TRBJ2-1	.	CASSLHKTGAGANEQFF	TGTGCCAGCAGCCTCCACAAGACAGGGGCAGGTGCAAATGAGCAGTTCTTC
TRBV2	.	TRBJ2-5	.	CASHEREKETQYF	TGTGCCAGCCATGAAAGAGAAAAAGAGACCCAGTACTTC
TRBV9	.	TRBJ2-3	.	CASSVYGNEGTDTQYF	TGTGCCAGCAGCGTATACGGGAACGAAGGCACAGATACGCAGTATTTT
TRBV3-1/TRBV3-2	.	TRBJ2-7	.	CASSQPQGIRHEQYF	TGTGCCAGCAGCCAACCCCAGGGCATCAGGCACGAGCAGTACTTC
TRBV3-1/TRBV3-2	TRBD2	TRBJ2-1	.	CASTLAGGNNEQFF	TGTGCCAGCACCCTAGCGGGGGGGAACAATGAGCAGTTCTTC
TRBV9	TRBD1	TRBJ1-1	.	CASSRQGGTEAFF	TGTGCCAGCAGCCGACAGGGTGGCACTGAAGCTTTCTTT
TRBV27	TRBD1	TRBJ1-1	.	CASSLSAGGVTEAFF	TGTGCCAGCAGTTTATCAGCAGGGGGCGTGACTGAAGCTTTCTTT
TRBV18	.	TRBJ1-4	.	CASSSGGTTNEKLFF	TGTGCCAGCTCATCAGGAGGAACAACTAATGAAAAACTGTTTTTT
TRBV30	.	TRBJ1-3	.	CAWSDWGNTIYF	TGTGCCTGGAGTGACTGGGGAAACACCATATATTTT
TRBV2	TRBD1	TRBJ2-7	.	CASSEAGTGVYEQYF	TGTGCCAGCAGTGAAGCCGGAACAGGGGTCTACGAGCAGTACTTC
TRBV18	TRBD1	TRBJ1-1	.	CASSPTGQAMNTEAFF	TGTGCCAGCTCACCTACGGGACAGGCCATGAACACTGAAGCTTTCTTT
TRBV6-6	.	TRBJ2-7	.	CASSPWALYEQYF	TGTGCCAGCAGTCCGTGGGCCCTTTACGAGCAGTACTTC
TRBV28	.	TRBJ2-7	.	CASSTQVQYEQYF	TGTGCCAGCAGTACCCAGGTCCAGTACGAGCAGTACTTC
TRBV9	TRBD2	TRBJ2-1	.	CASSPGGPSYNEQFF	TGTGCCAGCAGCCCGGGGGGGCCCTCCTACAATGAGCAGTTCTTC
TRBV9	TRBD1	TRBJ1-1	.	CASSVGQRNTEAFF	TGTGCCAGCAGCGTGGGACAGAGGAACACTGAAGCTTTCTTT
TRBV9	TRBD1	TRBJ1-4	.	CASSAGQGARANEKLFF	TGTGCCAGCAGCGCAGGACAGGGGGCGCGGGCTAATGAAAAACTGTTTTTT